A selection of T cell receptor beta chains follows, all from one sample in a study of T cell responses to AZD1222 COVID-19 vaccine. Sequencing was performed with immunoSEQ multiplex PCR; in TCRdb, only in-frame clones are kept and a portion is missing. Of around 78,000 clones listed, around four fifths are singletons. Sequenced here: peripheral blood, sampled on day 0 of AZD1222 vaccination. The receptors shown here come from an adult in good health. Both conserved end residues are part of each CDR3. D genes are given only for firm matches. Not all rows give a size; the values are once, few, many and, for expanded clones, a class.

j_call | d_call | cdr3_length | clone_size | v_call | cdr3_aa | cdr3_nt
TRBJ2-3 | NA | 15 | NA | TRBV9 | CASSFPPRPTDTQYF | TGTGCCAGCAGCTTCCCCCCCCGACCCACAGATACGCAGTATTTT
TRBJ2-2 | NA | 18 | NA | TRBV21-1 | CASSPRQGQRANTGELFF | TGTGCCAGCAGCCCACGACAGGGCCAGAGGGCGAACACCGGGGAGCTGTTTTTT
TRBJ1-5 | NA | 17 | NA | TRBV19 | CASNPGGPRNSNQPQHF | TGTGCCAGTAACCCCGGGGGACCACGGAACAGCAATCAGCCCCAGCATTTT
TRBJ2-5 | NA | 12 | NA | TRBV9 | CASSGNKETQYF | TGTGCCAGCAGCGGGAACAAAGAGACCCAGTACTTC
TRBJ1-4 | NA | 14 | few | TRBV4-1 | CASSQDREWEKLFF | TGCGCCAGCAGCCAAGACCGGGAGTGGGAAAAACTGTTTTTT
TRBJ1-4 | TRBD1 | 14 | NA | TRBV27 | CASSFQGASEKLFF | TGTGCCAGCAGTTTTCAGGGGGCTTCTGAAAAACTGTTTTTT
TRBJ2-3 | NA | 16 | NA | TRBV24-1 | CATSADNVSSTDTQYF | TGTGCCACCAGTGCGGACAACGTCTCTAGCACAGATACGCAGTATTTT
TRBJ2-7 | TRBD1 | 15 | NA | TRBV19 | CASSMGTGVSYEQYF | TGTGCCAGTAGTATGGGGACAGGGGTCTCCTACGAGCAGTACTTC
TRBJ2-5 | TRBD2 | 16 | NA | TRBV5-6 | CASSPDSGRAEETQYF | TGTGCCAGCAGCCCAGACAGCGGGAGGGCCGAGGAGACCCAGTACTTC
TRBJ1-4 | NA | 16 | NA | TRBV15 | CATSRDGAGANEKLFF | TGTGCCACCAGCAGAGATGGCGCAGGAGCTAATGAAAAACTGTTTTTT